This T cell receptor beta chain was sequenced for a study of T cell clonality in common variable immunodeficiency. Trimming removed 6 bases from V and 2 bases from J; junction bases left unmatched: 9. CDR3 length equals 14 residues. CDR1 and CDR2 (germline): DFQATT, SNEGSKA (reference sequence). Details on this clone: The target antigen is unknown. The CDR3 end lies 3 residues beyond the end of the read and is filled in from the germline J gene.

Broader study findings: Compared with healthy controls, CVID subjects showed increased TCRbeta clonality, mostly in about a third. Fewer deletions and N-nucleotide insertions were reportedly seen in common variable immunodeficiency TCR beta sequences.

CVID and control samples used equivalent genomic DNA input. The table came from immunoSEQ multiplex PCR; TCRdb's copy has only in-frame clones and leaves some out. The sample yields about 26,000 clones, without any singletons. The clonotype was recovered from a human donor with common variable immunodeficiency. V and J are TRBV20-1 and TRBJ2-5, with 7 bases identical to TRBD1. Sequenced input: peripheral blood mononuclear cells. The sequenced CDR3 bases are TGCAGTGCAAGGACAGGTTGGGGGCAAGAGACC. Amino acids: CSARTGWGQET. The CDR3 in full is CSARTGWGQETQYF.